This T cell receptor beta chain was found in a study of cytomegalovirus exposure and HLA in healthy donors. Whole-study context: Out of about 190 million T cells, an earlier analysis found around 110 million unique TCR beta sequences in total.

Study outcomes and limitations: Sequences of the TCR beta chain were said to predict the HLA-A and HLA-B alleles of most subjects accurately. Common viral pathogens (according to a later analysis) appeared linked to several of the most significant clusters.

From germline, CDR1 is SQVTM and CDR2 ANQGSEA. V was cut by 3 bases and J by 0 bases, with 9 bases left in between. CDR3 length: 13 amino acids. The primer mix had 60 Vbeta and 13 Jbeta primers. The assay was immunoSEQ multiplex PCR, and TCRdb's table has in-frame clones only and misses some. The sample records about 220,000 clones, roughly 75% being singletons. Concerning this clone: Its antigen remains unknown.

This TCR came from a woman in her thirties in good health and CMV-seronegative. The J gene is TRBJ2-7, the V gene TRBV29-1; no reliable D call. Sequencing used PBMCs. CDR3 loop: CSVESRVSYEQYF. The CDR3 DNA reads as TGCAGCGTTGAGTCCCGGGTCTCCTACGAGCAGTACTTC.